These 16 T cell receptor beta chains were sequenced from one sample in a study of CD8+ T cells in alopecia areata. Investigators isolated RNA and reverse transcribed it into cDNA to act as the sequencing template. Assay used: immunoSEQ multiplex PCR; TCRdb lists only in-frame clones, some missing. The sample shows roughly 100,000 clones, around 60% of them seen only once. Sample: CD4+ T cells sorted from blood. All receptors derive from a human donor in good health.

Regarding this clone: Other nucleotide sequences from this sample produce the same CDR3. The V gene is TRBV29-1, the J gene TRBJ1-5; D is unresolved. The V end lost 5 bases, the J end lost 0 bases, and 5 bases lay between the germline ends. The CDR3 is made up of 12 amino acids. Germline V gene lookup returns CDR1 SQVTM and CDR2 ANQGSEA. CDR3 amino acids: CSVRDSNQPQHF. The CDR3, as DNA: TGCAGCGTTAGAGATAGCAATCAGCCCCAGCATTTT. The variable domain in full, completed from reference TRBV29-1 and TRBJ1-5, reads SAVISQKPSRDICQRGTSLTIQCQVDSQVTMMFWYRQQPGQSLTLIATANQGSEATYESGFVIDKFPISRPNLTFSTLTVSNMSPEDSSIYLCSVRDSNQPQHFGDGTRLSIL.

This clone occurred once. The rearrangement joins TRBV27 to TRBJ1-1; possible D gene TRBD1, 6 bases. This CDR3 contains 15 residues. Per the germline V gene, CDR1 is MNHEY and CDR2 is SMNVEV (reference sequence). V was shortened by 0 bases and J by 3 bases, with 11 bases between the two germline ends. DNA of the CDR3: TGTGCCAGCAGTTTATCAGACAGGTCCGACACTGAAGCTTTCTTT. Its translation: CASSLSDRSDTEAFF.

The chain uses TRBV5-1 and TRBJ1-2; the match to TRBD1 covers 9 bases. The CDR3 loop spans 15 amino acids. Germline CDR1 is SGHRS and CDR2 is YFSETQ. Trimming took 3 bases from V and 3 from J; bases not matched to a gene: 6. The CDR3 DNA is TGCGCCAGCAGCTCGGGACAGGGTAGAGACTATGGCTACACCTTC. Translation gives CASSSGQGRDYGYTF.

The chain employs TRBV5-1 and TRBJ2-5; D call uncertain. CDR1 is SGHRS and CDR2 is YFSETQ in the germline V gene. This CDR3 contains 15 residues. Trimming cost V 1 base and J 3 bases, with 13 bases left between them. CDR3 region: CASSLFFAAKETQYF. Here the CDR3 DNA reads TGCGCCAGCAGCTTGTTCTTCGCGGCGAAAGAGACCCAGTACTTC.

J is TRBJ2-4 and V is TRBV5-4; the match to TRBD2 covers 11 bases. With V trimmed by 0 bases and J by 7 bases, 0 bases remained unmatched. Germline V gene data show CDR1 as SGHNT and CDR2 as YYREEE (reference sequence). This CDR3 is built from 14 residues. CDR3 region: CASSLGLAGNIQYF. In nucleotides, the CDR3 is TGTGCCAGCAGCTTGGGACTAGCGGGGAACATTCAGTACTTC.

The chain carries TRBV30 and TRBJ2-1, with D perhaps matching TRBD1 (5 bases). In germline, CDR1 is GTSNPN, CDR2 SVGIG (reference sequence). V gave up 1 base and J gave up 0 bases, with 19 bases separating them. This CDR3 has 18 residues. CDR3 region: CAWSGENRQSSSYNEQFF. CDR3 coding DNA: TGTGCCTGGAGTGGAGAAAACCGACAGTCCTCCTCCTACAATGAGCAGTTCTTC.

This clone has just a few counts. The CDR3 DNA reads TGCGCCAGCAGCTCGGGACAGGGGAACACCGGGGAGCTGTTTTTT. Its protein is CASSSGQGNTGELFF. This chain links TRBV5-1 with TRBJ2-2; TRBD1 matches at 9 bases. The CDR3 runs to 15 residues. The trim removed 3 bases at V and 1 base at J, leaving 1 base unmatched. Germline V gives CDR1 SGHRS, CDR2 YFSETQ.

The chain links TRBV18 to TRBJ2-7; D is tentatively TRBD1 or TRBD2 (6 bases each). CDR3 length: 14 amino acids. Germline CDR1 is KGHSH and CDR2 is LQKENI. The ends were cut back, 2 bases at V and 3 bases at J, with 11 bases in the middle. The CDR3 DNA sequence: TGTGCCAGCTCACCAAGAGGAGGGGGCTACGAGCAGTACTTC. As protein: CASSPRGGGYEQYF. The whole variable domain, filled in from reference TRBV18 and TRBJ2-7, reads NAGVMQNPRHLVRRRGQEARLRCSPMKGHSHVYWYRQLPEEGLKFMVYLQKENIIDESGMPKERFSAEFPKEGPSILRIQQVVRGDSAAYFCASSPRGGGYEQYFGPGTRLTVT.

The chain recombines TRBV5-1 with TRBJ1-2, with D unresolved. Germline CDR1 is SGHRS and CDR2 is YFSETQ. CDR3 size: 12 residues. V lost 0 bases, J lost 10 bases, and 10 bases lay in between. The CDR3 spells CASSLGRSLYTF. CDR3 sequence (DNA): TGCGCCAGCAGCTTGGGTCGGTCTCTCTACACCTTC.

The V call is TRBV5-1, the J call TRBJ2-1; no clear D. The CDR3 runs 13 residues. Germline CDR1 and CDR2: SGHRS and YFSETQ. The V gene lost 4 bases and the J gene lost 2 bases, with 7 bases spanning the gap. CDR3: CASSEEPYNEQFF. The CDR3 nucleotides read TGCGCCAGCAGCGAGGAACCCTACAATGAGCAGTTCTTC. Combining the CDR3 with reference TRBV5-1 and TRBJ2-1 gives the whole variable domain KAGVTQTPRYLIKTRGQQVTLSCSPISGHRSVSWYQQTPGQGLQFLFEYFSETQRNKGNFPGRFSGRQFSNSRSEMNVSTLELGDSALYLCASSEEPYNEQFFGPGTRLTVL.

This clone has only a few counts. V and J are TRBV30 and TRBJ1-3; unclear D gene. Germline V CDR1 and CDR2: GTSNPN, SVGIG (reference sequence). V was clipped by 3 bases and J by 4 bases, with 7 bases between them. This CDR3 is 12 amino acids long. CDR3 protein: CAWRSYGNTIYF. As DNA, the CDR3 is TGTGCCTGGAGGAGTTACGGAAACACCATATATTTT. The variable domain in full, completed from reference TRBV30 and TRBJ1-3, reads SQTIHQWPATLVQPVGSPLSLECTVEGTSNPNLYWYRQAAGRGLQLLFYSVGIGQISSEVPQNLSASRPQDRQFILSSKKLLLSDSGFYLCAWRSYGNTIYFGEGSWLTVV.

The J gene is TRBJ2-5, the V gene TRBV2; D uncertain. This CDR3 comprises 12 residues. V lost 6 bases to trimming and J lost 2 bases, with 7 bases between them. In germline, CDR1 is SNHLY, CDR2 FYNNEI. The CDR3 here is CASSEQQETQYF. The DNA of the CDR3 is TGTGCCAGCAGCGAACAACAAGAGACCCAGTACTTC.

This chain uses TRBV29-1 with TRBJ2-2, with TRBD1 matching over 7 bases. With 7 bases clipped from V and 7 bases from J, the junction kept 9 bases outside the gene matches. The germline gives CDR1 SQVTM, CDR2 ANQGSEA. The CDR3 is made up of 13 amino acids. This CDR3 reads CSAVRGRGGELFF. Written as DNA, the CDR3 is TGCAGCGCAGTCAGGGGGAGAGGCGGGGAGCTGTTTTTT.

This clone was detected only once. The chain is built from TRBV4-2 and TRBJ1-1, with a possible D match to TRBD1 (5 bases). V lost 1 base and J 1 base, leaving 10 bases between the germline ends. CDR3 size: 15 residues. CDR1 and CDR2 from the germline V gene are LGHNA and YNFKEQ. Written as DNA, the CDR3 is TGTGCCAGCAGCCAAGTGGGACGGCAGAACACTGAAGCTTTCTTT. It translates to CASSQVGRQNTEAFF.

This chain connects TRBV5-1 to TRBJ2-1; D call uncertain. This CDR3 is 15 amino acids long. Germline-derived CDR1 and CDR2 are SGHRS and YFSETQ. V lost 0 bases, J lost 0 bases, and 7 bases lay in between. CDR3: CASSLAVGSYNEQFF. The CDR3 DNA sequence: TGCGCCAGCAGCTTGGCCGTGGGCTCCTACAATGAGCAGTTCTTC.

This clone occurred many times. The chain combines TRBV15 with TRBJ2-5; D call uncertain. The ends were cut back, 0 bases at V and 6 bases at J, with 11 bases in the middle. Germline lookup yields CDR1 LNHNV and CDR2 YYDKDF (reference sequence). CDR3 size: 14 residues. CDR3 residues: CATSRDRVGKTQYF. In nucleotides, the CDR3 is TGTGCCACCAGCAGAGATCGGGTGGGGAAGACCCAGTACTTC.